This is a list of T cell receptor beta chains from one sample in a study of human T cells and chemical hapten exposure. TCRdb reprocessed the RACE reads with MiXCR, giving one entry per CDR3 protein. Here the sample spans about 380,000 distinct CDR3 sequences, roughly 4.8% being singletons. Sequenced here: whole blood, sampled in connection with sensitization to the hapten diphenylcyclopropenone (DPC). The source is a woman in her forties or fifties with alopecia areata. Some clones in this sample may be carry-over from other donors' samples. CDR3s include the opening cysteine and the closing phenylalanine or tryptophan. Each record gives: J gene, D gene, clone size, V gene, CDR3 protein, CDR3 DNA. A D gene is named only where the DNA matches it firmly. Expanded clones are given a class, and other clones once, few, many or no size at all.

>TRBJ2-2|NA|few|TRBV20-1
CSAQTYFTGELFF
TGCAGTGCGCAGACTTACTTCACCGGGGAGCTGTTTTTT
>TRBJ2-7|TRBD2|many|TRBV4-3
CASSLTSASSYEQYF
TGCGCCAGCAGCCTAACTAGCGCGAGCTCCTACGAGCAGTACTTC
>TRBJ2-3|NA|few|TRBV7-6
CASSLGLALQTDTQYF
TGTGCCAGCAGCTTAGGGCTAGCGCTACAGACAGATACGCAGTATTTT
>TRBJ1-4|NA|few|TRBV20-1
CSARPLMGSRAEKLFF
TGCAGTGCTAGACCCCTAATGGGGTCCCGGGCGGAAAAACTGTTTTTT
>TRBJ2-7|TRBD1|many|TRBV25-1
CASANTGTGVKEQYF
TGTGCCAGTGCCAACACCGGGACAGGGGTCAAAGAGCAGTACTTC
>TRBJ1-2|NA|many|TRBV27
CASSFGGDGLRGYTF
TGTGCCAGCAGTTTTGGTGGGGACGGGCTTCGTGGCTACACCTTC
>TRBJ2-3|TRBD2|many|TRBV10-3
CAIRGGSGRAKTDTQYF
TGTGCCATCAGAGGGGGAAGCGGGAGGGCCAAGACAGATACGCAGTATTTT
>TRBJ2-7|TRBD1|few|TRBV5-1
CASSLATGGKPTYEQYF
TGCGCCAGCAGCTTGGCGACAGGGGGAAAGCCAACCTACGAGCAGTACTTC
>TRBJ2-6|TRBD1|few|TRBV11-2
CASSLGSSTGISVLTF
TGTGCCAGCAGCTTAGGTTCGTCGACAGGGATTTCGGTCCTGACTTTC
>TRBJ2-3|NA|few|TRBV4-2
CASSQGIWADTQYF
TGTGCCAGCAGCCAAGGGATTTGGGCAGATACGCAGTATTTT
>TRBJ1-4|NA|few|TRBV7-9
CASTKTATNEKLFF
TGTGCCAGCACCAAGACAGCAACTAATGAAAAACTGTTTTTT
>TRBJ2-7|NA|NA|TRBV7-9
CASSLDREGQQYF
TGTGCCAGCAGCTTAGACAGGGAAGGGCAGCAGTACTTC
>TRBJ1-6|NA|many|TRBV6-1
CASSEAGAGLGNSPLHF
TGTGCCAGCAGTGAAGCCGGAGCAGGGCTGGGGAATTCACCCCTCCACTTT
>TRBJ2-3|TRBD1|few|TRBV27
CASSLSRGRWTDTQYF
TGTGCCAGCAGTTTATCAAGGGGGCGCTGGACAGATACGCAGTATTTT
>TRBJ2-3|TRBD1|NA|TRBV23-1
CASRQTGARTDTQYF
TGCGCCAGCAGACAGACAGGGGCCAGGACAGATACGCAGTATTTT
>TRBJ1-5|NA|many|TRBV9
CASSVDGGGLGEPQHF
TGTGCCAGCAGCGTAGATGGGGGAGGATTGGGAGAGCCCCAGCATTTT
>TRBJ2-5|TRBD1|many|TRBV4-3
CASSQEQPGQLGETQYF
TGCGCCAGCAGCCAAGAGCAACCGGGACAGCTGGGGGAGACCCAGTACTTC
>TRBJ2-7|NA|many|TRBV6-1
CASRGTRVYEQYF
TGTGCCAGCAGAGGGACAAGGGTCTACGAGCAGTACTTC
>TRBJ1-2|NA|few|TRBV20-1
CSASREGYGYTF
TGCAGTGCTAGCAGGGAGGGGTATGGCTACACCTTC
>TRBJ1-4|NA|few|TRBV20-1
CSARWDLGEKLFF
TGCAGTGCTAGATGGGATTTGGGTGAAAAACTGTTTTTT
>TRBJ2-5|TRBD2|many|TRBV7-2
CASSLGGSGRAGTQYF
TGTGCCAGCAGCTTAGGGGGTAGCGGGAGAGCAGGGACCCAGTACTTC
>TRBJ2-7|NA|many|TRBV2
CASSKDTIYEQYF
TGTGCCAGCAGCAAGGACACGATCTACGAGCAGTACTTC
>TRBJ1-3|NA|many|TRBV7-3
CASSPGAGNTIYF
TGTGCCAGCAGCCCCGGAGCCGGAAACACCATATATTTT
>TRBJ2-1|TRBD1|many|TRBV6-2/TRBV6-3
CASGTVWNEQFF
TGTGCCAGCGGGACAGTTTGGAATGAGCAGTTCTTC
>TRBJ2-7|NA|NA|TRBV20-1
CSARESLSGEQYF
TGCAGTGCTAGAGAGTCCCTCTCCGGCGAGCAGTACTTC
>TRBJ2-3|NA|many|TRBV4-2
CASSQRDSHAESTDTQYF
TGTGCCAGCAGCCAACGGGATTCTCACGCGGAGAGCACAGATACGCAGTATTTT
>TRBJ2-7|NA|many|TRBV6-1
CASSDWESSYEQYF
TGTGCCAGCAGTGATTGGGAAAGCTCCTACGAGCAGTACTTC
>TRBJ2-1|TRBD2|few|TRBV18
CASSPSGGAGNEQFF
TGTGCCAGCTCACCTAGCGGGGGGGCCGGGAATGAGCAGTTCTTC
>TRBJ1-2|NA|many|TRBV5-1
CASSLADSPHGYTF
TGCGCCAGCAGCTTGGCGGACAGTCCGCATGGCTACACCTTC
>TRBJ2-2|NA|NA|TRBV27
CASIERGPPGELFF
TGTGCCAGCATCGAGAGAGGGCCCCCCGGGGAGCTGTTTTTT
>TRBJ1-1|NA|many|TRBV18
CASSRNTQNTEAFF
TGTGCCAGCTCACGAAACACCCAAAACACTGAAGCTTTCTTT
>TRBJ2-7|NA|NA|TRBV15
CATSRTGRPYEQYF
TGTGCCACCAGCAGAACGGGACGCCCCTACGAGCAGTACTTC
>TRBJ2-2|NA|many|TRBV10-3
CAIPSRTQNTGELFF
TGTGCCATCCCGTCCAGGACACAGAACACCGGGGAGCTGTTTTTT
>TRBJ2-1|NA|NA|TRBV21-1
CASSKHEQFF
TGTGCCAGCAGCAAGCATGAGCAGTTCTTC
>TRBJ2-7|NA|many|TRBV4-2
CASSQTSGGYEQYF
TGTGCCAGCAGCCAGACCTCCGGCGGCTACGAGCAGTACTTC
>TRBJ2-7|TRBD1|NA|TRBV4-1
CASSHRQGGEQYF
TGCGCCAGCAGCCACCGACAGGGGGGTGAGCAGTACTTC
>TRBJ1-1|NA|many|TRBV6-5
CASRRYTEAFF
TGTGCCAGCAGACGATACACTGAAGCTTTCTTT
>TRBJ2-7|TRBD2|NA|TRBV7-9
CASSPTSGATYEQYF
TGTGCCAGCAGCCCGACTAGCGGGGCCACCTACGAGCAGTACTTC
>TRBJ2-1|NA|NA|TRBV12-3/TRBV12-4
CASSFPGDNEQFF
TGTGCCAGCAGTTTTCCGGGGGACAATGAGCAGTTCTTC
>TRBJ2-1|NA|many|TRBV12-3/TRBV12-4
CASSSPPGEQFF
TGTGCCAGCAGTTCCCCTCCGGGTGAGCAGTTCTTC
>TRBJ1-2|NA|many|TRBV20-1
CSAPDRDNNYGYTF
TGCAGTGCCCCTGACCGGGACAATAACTATGGCTACACCTTC
>TRBJ2-1|NA|many|TRBV12-5
CASGDGAREQFF
TGTGCTAGTGGTGATGGGGCCCGAGAGCAGTTCTTC
>TRBJ2-1|NA|many|TRBV29-1
CSVVVGVSEQFF
TGCAGCGTTGTGGTAGGGGTTAGTGAGCAGTTCTTC
>TRBJ1-1|NA|many|TRBV9
CASSAPRGGGTEAFF
TGTGCCAGCAGCGCCCCCAGGGGCGGGGGCACTGAAGCTTTCTTT
>TRBJ2-1|TRBD1|few|TRBV25-1
CASTGKGANYYNEQFF
TGTGCCAGCACCGGAAAGGGGGCGAATTACTACAATGAGCAGTTCTTC
>TRBJ2-5|NA|many|TRBV19
CASSMRVGGETQYF
TGTGCCAGTAGTATGAGGGTCGGGGGAGAGACCCAGTACTTC
>TRBJ1-1|TRBD1|many|TRBV29-1
CSATTGGRNTEAFF
TGCAGCGCGACGACAGGGGGACGGAACACTGAAGCTTTCTTT